This note documents a single T cell receptor beta chain sequence. No antigen is known for it. The entry originates in a study of CD8 T cells in ankylosing spondylitis. Trimming removed 8 bases from V and 4 bases from J, with 6 bases in between. Looked up from germline, CDR1 is SGHTA and CDR2 is FQGTGA. This CDR3 is built from 11 residues. Broader study findings: For ankylosing spondylitis blood, a TCR beta motif of several highly homologous variants appeared characteristic. Significant enrichment of disease-linked clones was reported in matched ankylosing spondylitis synovial fluid. Certain motif variants had earlier appeared in reactive arthritis synovial fluid and blood.

As the method for making TCR beta libraries, quantitative 5'-RACE with molecular barcodes was used. MiXCR, applied by TCRdb to the 5' RACE reads, yields one record per CDR3 protein. This sample yields just over 350,000 distinct CDR3 sequences, of which 20% to 25% are seen a single time; around 13% belongs to the top ten. This sequence joins TRBV7-3 and TRBJ2-1; unclear D gene. Sequenced: blood, either unsorted or a sorted T cell fraction (not recorded which). The receptor comes from a male donor with ankylosing spondylitis or in good health (not recorded which). The CDR3 sequence is CASGFYNEQFF. The DNA of the CDR3 is TGTGCCAGCGGGTTTTACAATGAGCAGTTCTTC. The whole variable domain, remainder taken from reference TRBV7-3 and TRBJ2-1, is GAGVSQTPSNKVTEKGKYVELRCDPISGHTALYWYRQSLGQGPEFLIYFQGTGAADDSGLPNDRFFAVRPEGSVSTLKIQRTERGDSAVYLCASGFYNEQFFGPGTRLTVL.